Reported below is one TCR beta chain. Assay used: immunoSEQ multiplex PCR; TCRdb lists only in-frame clones, some missing. This sample has 27,000 or so clones, with around 86% found just once. The data stem from a study of PD-L1 blockade in urothelial cancer. Study background: Male sex and bladder-origin urothelial cancer characterized about nine tenths of the roughly 29 patients.

In germline, CDR1 is SGHTS, CDR2 YDEGEE. The junction had 7 bases not matched to a gene; V was cut back by 3 bases and J by 1 base. The CDR3 has 16 amino acids. Here the sequenced sample was PBMCs, taken around atezolizumab (anti-PD-L1) treatment. The receptor was isolated from a man aged 50-60 years with urothelial cancer. The chain carries TRBV5-8 and TRBJ2-1, with TRBD1 matching 7 bases. CDR3 bases: TGTGCCAGCAGCTCCCCCGGGACAGCATCCTACAATGAGCAGTTCTTC. Its protein is CASSSPGTASYNEQFF.